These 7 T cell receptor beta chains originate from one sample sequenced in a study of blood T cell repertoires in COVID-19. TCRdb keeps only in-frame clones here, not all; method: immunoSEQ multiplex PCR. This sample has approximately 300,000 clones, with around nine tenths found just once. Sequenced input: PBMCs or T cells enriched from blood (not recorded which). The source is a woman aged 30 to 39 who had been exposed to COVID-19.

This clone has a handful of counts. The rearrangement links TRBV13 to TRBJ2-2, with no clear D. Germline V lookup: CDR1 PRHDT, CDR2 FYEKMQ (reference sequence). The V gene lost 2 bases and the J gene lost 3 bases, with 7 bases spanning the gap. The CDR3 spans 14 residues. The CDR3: CASSLNRDTGELFF. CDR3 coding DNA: TGTGCCAGCAGCTTAAATCGGGACACCGGGGAGCTGTTTTTT.

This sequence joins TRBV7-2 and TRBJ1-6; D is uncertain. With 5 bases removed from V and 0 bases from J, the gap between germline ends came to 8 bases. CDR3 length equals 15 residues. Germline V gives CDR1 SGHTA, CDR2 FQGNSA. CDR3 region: CASSPQSSYNSPLHF. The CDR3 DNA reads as TGTGCCAGCAGCCCACAGAGCTCCTATAATTCACCCCTCCACTTT.

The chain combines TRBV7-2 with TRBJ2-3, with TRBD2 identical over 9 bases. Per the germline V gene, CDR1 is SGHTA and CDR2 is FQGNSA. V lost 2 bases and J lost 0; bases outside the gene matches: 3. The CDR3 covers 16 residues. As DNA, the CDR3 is TGTGCCAGCAGCTTAAGCGGGGGGCTCAGCACAGATACGCAGTATTTT. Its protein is CASSLSGGLSTDTQYF.

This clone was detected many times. CDR3 nucleotide sequence: TGTGCCAGCAGCCACCGGGACAGGGAGTGGCAAACTGAAGCTTTCTTT. Translation gives CASSHRDREWQTEAFF. V is TRBV7-3 and J is TRBJ1-1; 9 bases match TRBD1. The CDR3 runs 16 residues. The V gene's germline CDR1 is SGHTA and CDR2 FQGTGA. J gave up 5 bases and V 5 bases, and 12 bases lay outside the gene matches. Full variable domain (outside the CDR3, taken from reference TRBV7-3 and TRBJ1-1): GAGVSQTPSNKVTEKGKYVELRCDPISGHTALYWYRQSLGQGPEFLIYFQGTGAADDSGLPNDRFFAVRPEGSVSTLKIQRTERGDSAVYLCASSHRDREWQTEAFFGQGTRLTVV.

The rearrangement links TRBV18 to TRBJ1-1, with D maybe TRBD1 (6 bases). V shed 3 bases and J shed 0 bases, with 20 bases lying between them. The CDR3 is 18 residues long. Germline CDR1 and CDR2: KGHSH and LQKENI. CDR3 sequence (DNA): TGTGCCAGCTCACCCCTGAAAGGCGGGGGCTACATGAACACTGAAGCTTTCTTT. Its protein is CASSPLKGGGYMNTEAFF.

The CDR3 reads CASSTLTGRQTEAFF. CDR3 bases: TGTGCCAGCAGCACATTGACAGGGCGGCAAACTGAAGCTTTCTTT. This chain uses TRBV11-2 with TRBJ1-1; TRBD1 aligns across 7 bases. The J segment lost 5 bases and the V segment lost 5 bases, leaving 11 bases of the junction unmatched. CDR3 length equals 15 residues. Germline CDR1 is SGHAT and CDR2 is FQNNGV. The entire variable domain, with the rest obtained from reference TRBV11-2 and TRBJ1-1, is as follows: EAGVAQSPRYKIIEKRQSVAFWCNPISGHATLYWYQQILGQGPKLLIQFQNNGVVDDSQLPKDRFSAERLKGVDSTLKIQPAKLEDSAVYLCASSTLTGRQTEAFFGQGTRLTVV.

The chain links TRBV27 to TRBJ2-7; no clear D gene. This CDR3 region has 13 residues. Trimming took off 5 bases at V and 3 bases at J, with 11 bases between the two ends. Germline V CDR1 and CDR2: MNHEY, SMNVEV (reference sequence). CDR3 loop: CASSPLSSYEQYF. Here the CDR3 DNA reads TGTGCCAGCAGTCCCCTCTCCAGCTACGAGCAGTACTTC.